This T cell receptor beta chain was documented in a study of blood T cells in healthy people across ages. Study-wide findings and caveats: Long-lived donors had more naive CD4+ cells and higher diversity than aged donors.

Then a second PCR, running roughly 6 to 11 cycles, was carried out with a sample-barcoded 5' primer and a J-beta primer mix. One entry per CDR3 protein, called by TCRdb with MiXCR from the 5' RACE reads. The sample has 650,000 to 1,000,000 distinct CDR3 sequences; around 50% are singletons. Trimming took 6 bases from V and 4 from J; bases not matched to a gene: 10. This CDR3 has 17 amino acids. CDR1 and CDR2 from the germline V gene are DFQATT and SNEGSKA (reference sequence). Regarding this clonotype: The antigen is not known.

Sequencing was performed on blood. The V and J genes are TRBV20-1 and TRBJ2-2; TRBD2 matches at 14 bases. The clonotype comes from a man older than 75 in good health. The CDR3 region has the DNA TGCAGTGCCCACCTGGGACTAGCGGGAGTTGGCACCGGGGAGCTGTTTTTT. Residues: CSAHLGLAGVGTGELFF.